The 30 T cell receptor beta chains listed next were all sequenced from one sample in a study of post-analysis software for immune sequencing data. Whole-study results and caveats: The five TRBV segments detected at higher frequency in patients than in controls included TRBV5-6, TRBV5-1 and TRBV20-1.

Prepared TCR beta cDNA libraries contained unique molecular identifiers. TCRdb reprocessed the PCR reads via MiXCR and lists one record per CDR3 protein. The sample includes fewer than 850,000 distinct CDR3 sequences, 46% of them seen just once. Their antigens are not known. Sequencing was done on a sample of blood. The receptor source for this set is a girl aged 10 to 17 with multiple sclerosis.

This clonotype has a handful of counts. The chain carries TRBV11-2 and TRBJ2-7; D remains ambiguous. Germline CDR1 reads SGHAT; CDR2 reads FQNNGV. This CDR3 has 15 residues. The V and J ends lost 0 bases and 0 bases respectively, with 9 bases between them. The CDR3 protein is CASSLDHGSSYEQYF. The CDR3 nucleotides read TGTGCCAGCAGCTTAGATCATGGAAGCTCCTACGAGCAGTACTTC.

V and J are TRBV14 and TRBJ1-2, with D uncertain. Germline values: CDR1 SGHDN, CDR2 FVKESK. The CDR3 totals 13 residues. V gave up 0 bases and J gave up 8 bases, with 10 bases separating them. The CDR3 reads CASSQDLRLGYTF. CDR3 nucleotide sequence: TGTGCCAGCAGCCAAGACCTCCGGCTAGGCTACACCTTC.

This clonotype was counted between two and nine times. V is TRBV20-1 and J is TRBJ2-1; 7 nucleotides agree with TRBD1. Looked up from germline, CDR1 is DFQATT and CDR2 is SNEGSKA (reference sequence). The ends lost 5 bases at V and 8 bases at J; junction bases unmatched: 12. CDR3 length: 14 residues. The CDR3 DNA reads TGCAGTGCTTCCACAGGGGTCTCTATCCATGAGCAGTTCTTC. Translated, it gives CSASTGVSIHEQFF.

CDR3 DNA sequence: TGTGCCAGCAGTACCACGACCGGACAGGCAAGCACAGATACGCAGTATTTT. Amino acid sequence: CASSTTTGQASTDTQYF. This chain links TRBV7-2 with TRBJ2-3; 7 bases agree with TRBD1. V was clipped by 6 bases and J by 0 bases; unmatched bases: 12. The CDR3 loop spans 17 amino acids. CDR1 and CDR2 (germline): SGHTA, FQGNSA.

This clonotype was seen more than once but under ten times. The chain has TRBV24-1 and TRBJ1-5, with 12 bases lining up with TRBD1. J gave up 5 bases and V 3 bases, and 4 bases lay outside the gene matches. CDR3 length equals 16 residues. The germline V gene has CDR1 KGHDR and CDR2 SFDVKD. The CDR3: CATSDAGQGAHQPQHF. Written as DNA, the CDR3 is TGTGCCACCAGTGATGCGGGACAGGGGGCGCATCAGCCCCAGCATTTT.

This clonotype was picked up a small number of times. Written as DNA, the CDR3 is TGTGCCAGCAGCGCTCGAGGACTCCACAATGAGCAGTTCTTC. Amino acids: CASSARGLHNEQFF. This chain uses TRBV9 with TRBJ2-1; a possible D gene is TRBD2 (5 bases). V was shortened by 3 bases and J by 5 bases, with 12 bases between the two germline ends. CDR1 is SGDLS, CDR2 YYNGEE, per germline. The CDR3 is 14 amino acids.

This clonotype was seen a few times. The J gene is TRBJ2-7, the V gene TRBV20-1; 8 bases are a match to TRBD1. The germline CDR1 and CDR2 sequences are DFQATT and SNEGSKA (reference sequence). CDR3 size: 12 residues. The ends lost 5 bases at V and 6 bases at J; junction bases unmatched: 6. The CDR3 region is CSAPGQGPEQYF. The CDR3 DNA follows: TGCAGTGCTCCTGGACAGGGTCCCGAGCAGTACTTC.

This CDR3 is CASSQEGTSGPYEQYF. The CDR3 bases are TGTGCCAGCAGCCAAGAGGGGACTAGCGGACCCTACGAGCAGTACTTC. The chain combines TRBV4-2 with TRBJ2-7, with 11 positions matching TRBD2. The V and J ends lost 0 bases and 2 bases, in that order; junction bases with no gene match: 3. CDR1 and CDR2 from the germline V gene are LGHNA and YNFKEQ. This CDR3 is 16 amino acids long.

This clonotype was counted only a few times. The chain uses TRBV5-1 and TRBJ1-1; weak D call: TRBD1 (5 bases). The CDR3 covers 15 residues. CDR1 SGHRS and CDR2 YFSETQ come from the germline V gene. V dropped 5 bases and J dropped 0 bases, with 14 bases sitting between them. This CDR3 reads CASRVGGRMNTEAFF. CDR3 nucleotide sequence: TGCGCCAGCAGGGTGGGGGGACGGATGAACACTGAAGCTTTCTTT.

This chain links TRBV5-1 with TRBJ2-7, with TRBD1 matching 7 bases. Germline-derived CDR1 and CDR2 are SGHRS and YFSETQ. The junction had 9 bases not matched to a gene; V was cut back by 4 bases and J by 2 bases. The CDR3 extends over 15 amino acids. CDR3 protein: CASSMNRDSPYEQYF. For the CDR3, the DNA is TGCGCCAGCAGCATGAACCGGGACAGCCCCTACGAGCAGTACTTC.

The chain carries TRBV27 and TRBJ1-4; no reliable D call. CDR1 and CDR2 (germline): MNHEY, SMNVEV (reference sequence). This CDR3 comprises 15 residues. The V and J ends lost 7 bases and 0 bases respectively, with 12 bases between them. The CDR3 DNA reads TGTGCCAGCACCTACGACGGATCAACTAATGAAAAACTGTTTTTT. Its translation is CASTYDGSTNEKLFF. Complete variable domain (other parts from reference TRBV27 and TRBJ1-4): EAQVTQNPRYLITVTGKKLTVTCSQNMNHEYMSWYRQDPGLGLRQIYYSMNVEVTDKGDVPEGYKVSRKEKRNFPLILESPSPNQTSLYFCASTYDGSTNEKLFFGSGTQLSVL.

The chain employs TRBV20-1 and TRBJ2-1; tentative D call: TRBD2 (6 bases). The CDR3 covers 14 residues. Trimming cost V 6 bases and J 7 bases, with 19 bases left between them. The V gene's germline CDR1 is DFQATT and CDR2 SNEGSKA (reference sequence). In nucleotides, the CDR3 is TGCAGTGCAGGGCAGGGAGGCCCCGGGAATGAGCAGTTCTTC. Protein sequence: CSAGQGGPGNEQFF.

Ten or more counts support this clonotype. The rearrangement uses TRBV7-2 and TRBJ1-2, with D unclear. Looked up from germline, CDR1 is SGHTA and CDR2 is FQGNSA. The CDR3 is 16 residues long. The V gene lost 0 bases and the J gene lost 7 bases, with 18 bases spanning the gap. The CDR3 here is CASSLAVAVRRGGYTF. CDR3 coding DNA: TGTGCCAGCAGCTTAGCGGTGGCAGTAAGGCGGGGTGGCTACACCTTC.

This clonotype was seen only a few times. The chain is built from TRBV7-8 and TRBJ2-7; D is perhaps TRBD2 (5 bases). V lost 3 bases and J lost 3, with 18 bases in between. Germline V gene data show CDR1 as SGHVS and CDR2 as FQNEAQ. CDR3 length equals 16 residues. CDR3 in amino acids: CASSFFNIPGIYEQYF. The CDR3 DNA reads as TGTGCCAGCAGCTTCTTTAATATTCCGGGGATCTACGAGCAGTACTTC.

The genes are TRBV10-3 and TRBJ2-2; 8 positions match TRBD2. This CDR3 is 15 amino acids long. The V gene end was trimmed by 8 bases and the J gene end by 4 bases; junction bases not matched to a gene: 9. CDR1 is ENHRY, CDR2 SYGVKD, per germline. CDR3 nucleotide sequence: TGTGCCATCTGGAGCGGGAGTGTCGCCACCGGGGAGCTGTTTTTT. It yields the protein CAIWSGSVATGELFF.

This clonotype appeared a few times. The J gene is TRBJ2-4, the V gene TRBV19; 7 bases match TRBD1. The J call may be faulty, since TRBJ2-7 better matches the DNA end. Germline lookup yields CDR1 LNHDA and CDR2 SQIVND (reference sequence). This CDR3 comprises 14 residues. This chain's CDR3 is CASSATGVTHEQYF. The CDR3 region has the DNA TGTGCCAGTAGCGCCACAGGGGTAACCCACGAGCAGTACTTC.

Comments on this clonotype: The junction departs from the called germline gene at one end, perhaps through a read error. V usage is TRBV18 and J usage is TRBJ2-3, with unresolved D. The CDR3 is made up of 17 amino acids. In germline, CDR1 is KGHSH, CDR2 LQKENI. The CDR3 DNA follows: TGTGCCAGCTCACCGCCGCTCCTTCCGTCCCCCACAGATACGCGGTATTTT. Protein: CASSPPLLPSPTDTRYF.

This clonotype was detected only a few times. The chain links TRBV21-1 to TRBJ2-4; the D segment call TRBD1 is taken from the table without a DNA check. TRBV21-1 is assigned pseudogene status. The CDR3 runs 15 residues. CDR3 nucleotides: TGTGCCAGCAGGAAACAGGGGTGGGTCAAAAACATTCAGTACTTC. Translation gives CASRKQGWVKNIQYF.

The chain uses TRBV21-1 and TRBJ2-5; the tabulated D call, TRBD1, remains unverified against the DNA. TRBV21-1 is shown as a pseudogene. The CDR3 runs 17 residues. CDR3 nucleotides: TGTGCCAGCAGACCATTACAGGGGCGGATCGACCAAGAGACCCAGTACTTC. Its translation is CASRPLQGRIDQETQYF.

Here the CDR3 reads CASSLAGTAFSYEQYF. Written as DNA, the CDR3 is TGTGCCAGCAGCTTAGCGGGGACGGCATTCTCCTACGAGCAGTACTTC. This chain links TRBV11-2 with TRBJ2-7; D assignment may be TRBD1 or TRBD2 (5 bases each). CDR3 length: 16 residues. The V gene lost 1 base and the J gene lost 0 bases, with 13 bases spanning the gap. The germline V gene has CDR1 SGHAT and CDR2 FQNNGV.

The sample holds a few counts of this clonotype. The V gene is TRBV15, the J gene TRBJ1-1; no clear D. There are 15 residues in the CDR3. The germline V and J ends were trimmed by 0 bases and 0 bases, with 8 bases remaining between them. The V gene's germline CDR1 is LNHNV and CDR2 YYDKDF (reference sequence). The CDR3 spells CATSRDRRMNTEAFF. CDR3 DNA sequence: TGTGCCACCAGCAGAGACAGGCGAATGAACACTGAAGCTTTCTTT.

This clonotype was seen once. The J gene is TRBJ2-5, the V gene TRBV28; D remains ambiguous. From germline, CDR1 is MDHEN and CDR2 SYDVKM. Trimming pared 5 bases from V and 2 bases from J, leaving 15 bases between. The CDR3 consists of 15 residues. The CDR3 here is CASSQASKIQETQYF. CDR3 sequence (DNA): TGTGCCAGCAGTCAGGCGTCGAAAATTCAAGAGACCCAGTACTTC.

This chain uses TRBV12-3 or TRBV12-4 with TRBJ1-6; unclear D gene. The CDR3 consists of 12 residues. V lost 8 bases, J lost 5 bases, and 7 bases lay in between. As DNA, the CDR3 is TGTGCCAGCGCCGTCGATAATTCACCCCTCCACTTT. It yields the protein CASAVDNSPLHF.

The chain links TRBV20-1 to TRBJ1-1; D is ambiguous. The germline V gene has CDR1 DFQATT and CDR2 SNEGSKA (reference sequence). The CDR3 has 13 residues. Trimming cost V 2 bases and J 1 base, with 8 bases left between them. CDR3 sequence (DNA): TGCAGTGCTAGACTTCCATCGAACACTGAAGCTTTCTTT. The encoded protein is CSARLPSNTEAFF.

This clonotype appeared a few times. The chain carries TRBV27 and TRBJ2-7, with D possibly being TRBD1 (6 bases). CDR1 is MNHEY, CDR2 SMNVEV, per germline (reference sequence). Trimming took off 2 bases at V and 0 bases at J, with 14 bases between the two ends. This CDR3 is built from 16 residues. The CDR3 protein is CASSLGPPTGSYEQYF. CDR3 sequence (DNA): TGTGCCAGCAGTTTAGGGCCTCCGACAGGCTCCTACGAGCAGTACTTC.

The rearrangement links TRBV27 to TRBJ1-1, with 10 bases matching TRBD1. The CDR3 has 15 amino acids. The germline gives CDR1 MNHEY, CDR2 SMNVEV (reference sequence). V shed 5 bases and J 5 bases; nucleotides not matched to a gene: 8. The DNA for the CDR3 is TGTGCCAGCAGTCCCGGGACAGGGGCGCTTACTGAAGCTTTCTTT. It specifies CASSPGTGALTEAFF.

The chain is built from TRBV6-1 and TRBJ2-1; 8 nucleotides line up with TRBD2. The germline gives CDR1 MNHNS, CDR2 SASEGT. The trim removed 4 bases at V and 1 base at J, leaving 6 bases unmatched. The CDR3 is 16 residues long. The CDR3 region has the DNA TGTGCCAGCAGTGGGGGGACTAGAATATCCTACAATGAGCAGTTCTTC. Translating it yields CASSGGTRISYNEQFF.

The rearrangement joins TRBV6-5 to TRBJ1-1, with a possible D match to TRBD1 (6 bases). The germline gives CDR1 MNHEY, CDR2 SVGAGI. V was pared by 6 bases and J by 11 bases, with 16 bases between. CDR3 size: 12 residues. The CDR3 DNA sequence: TGTGCCAGCAGCAGGGGAGGGGTGGAGGCTTTCTTT. Translating it yields CASSRGGVEAFF.

This clonotype was seen repeatedly, ten times or more. Sequence at one end of the junction differs from germline and may be a read error. The chain is built from TRBV7-7 and TRBJ2-1; D is possibly TRBD2 (5 bases). From germline, CDR1 is SSHAT and CDR2 FNYEAQ (reference sequence). The CDR3 is 13 residues long. CDR3 DNA sequence: TGTGCTAGCAGCCCCGCGGGCTGGCTTGAGCAGTTCTTC. The encoded protein is CASSPAGWLEQFF.

The CDR3 is CGLIPPRGNQPQHF. The CDR3 region has the DNA TGCGGCTTAATCCCGCCCAGGGGGAATCAGCCCCAGCATTTT. This chain uses TRBV5-1 with TRBJ1-5; TRBD1 matches at 7 bases. CDR3 length: 14 residues. CDR1 is SGHRS, CDR2 YFSETQ, per germline.